This T cell receptor beta chain was observed in a study of blood T cell repertoires in COVID-19. Study background: The samples span acute and convalescent COVID-19 from the United States, Italy and Spain. PBMCs, B-cell-depleted T cells, or T cells provided the cDNA or gDNA that made up the material.

Germline loops: CDR1 KGHSH, CDR2 LQKENI. V lost 1 base to trimming and J lost 10 bases; unmatched junction nucleotides: 1. The CDR3 is 12 residues long. In the original workflow: Cell counts per sample came from amplifying reference gene primers. Produced via immunoSEQ multiplex PCR; TCRdb's table is partial and in-frame only. V, J and clone size are those of that table, while D and trimming were read from the DNA. This sample carries a few hundred thousand clones, approximately 89% of them seen once, and the ten largest clones take approximately 9.8%. This receptor was taken from a middle-aged man who had recovered from COVID-19. Sequencing was carried out using peripheral blood. The chain combines TRBV18 with TRBJ2-1; 7 positions match TRBD2. The CDR3: CASSPRGGEQFF. Written as DNA, the CDR3 is TGTGCCAGCTCACCACGGGGAGGGGAGCAGTTCTTC.